Listed below are T cell receptor beta chains from one sample, sequenced in a study of CD8 T cell repertoires and HIV-1 epitope variants. Repertoires were generated with immunoSEQ multiplex PCR, while TCRdb's copy carries only in-frame clones and drops some. The sample includes 3,600 or so clones, roughly 68% of them seen just once. Antigens for these TCRs are unknown. Sequenced: cultured CD8+ T cells derived from PBMCs. The receptors stem from a male donor with HIV. CDR3s include the opening cysteine and the closing phenylalanine or tryptophan. D genes are given only for firm matches. A clone size is listed for some rows: how often the clone was seen (once, few, many), or a class if it is expanded.

clone_size,v_call,j_call,d_call,cdr3_nt,cdr3_aa
-,TRBV19,TRBJ2-1,TRBD2,TGTGCCAGTACCCATCTCACTAGCGGGAGTCGGAATGAGCAGTTCTTC,CASTHLTSGSRNEQFF
-,TRBV7-9,TRBJ1-4,-,TGTGCCAGCAGCTCCGAGTCGCCAACTAATGAAAAACTGTTTTTT,CASSSESPTNEKLFF
-,TRBV10-2,TRBJ2-6,-,TGCGCCAGCAGTGTTCAGGGTGTGGGTTCTGGGGCCAACGTCCTGACTTTC,CASSVQGVGSGANVLTF
few,TRBV19,TRBJ2-3,TRBD2,TGTGCCAGTAGTATAGTAGCGGGAGCAGTAGATACGCAGTATTTT,CASSIVAGAVDTQYF
once,TRBV4-2,TRBJ2-1,TRBD2,TGTGCCAGCAGCCAACGGGGACTAGCGGGAACCTACAATGAGCAGTTCTTC,CASSQRGLAGTYNEQFF
-,TRBV28,TRBJ2-1,-,TGTGCCAGCCTAACGGGATACAATGAGCAGTTCTTC,CASLTGYNEQFF
-,TRBV7-9,TRBJ2-7,TRBD2,TGTGCCAGCAGCGGAATAGCGGGGAGAAACTACGAGCAGTACTTC,CASSGIAGRNYEQYF
-,TRBV6-1,TRBJ2-1,-,TGTGCCAGCAGTGAGCCCGCCCGGAACTACAATGAGCAGTTCTTC,CASSEPARNYNEQFF
-,TRBV28,TRBJ1-2,-,TGTGCCAGCAGTTTATCCGGCGCCGGTGGCTACACCTTC,CASSLSGAGGYTF
-,TRBV11-2,TRBJ2-3,-,TGTGCCAGCAGCTACGTCACAGATACGCAGTATTTT,CASSYVTDTQYF
few,TRBV25-1,TRBJ1-1,-,TGTGCCAGCAGTGAATACGGTGCCCCCATGAACACTGAAGCTTTCTTT,CASSEYGAPMNTEAFF
few,TRBV5-1,TRBJ1-1,TRBD1,TGCGCCAGCAGCTTAATCCGACAGGGGGGGAGCACTGAAGCTTTCTTT,CASSLIRQGGSTEAFF
-,TRBV21-1,TRBJ1-5,-,TGTGCCAGCAGCACTACAGGGGGCGCGGGCAATCAGCCCCAGCATTTT,CASSTTGGAGNQPQHF
once,TRBV5-6,TRBJ2-3,-,TGTGCCAGCAGCTTGCGGGCAGATACGCAGTATTTT,CASSLRADTQYF
-,TRBV10-3,TRBJ1-1,-,TGTGCCATCAGTGAGGGAGGGACCGCCGAAGCTTTCTTT,CAISEGGTAEAFF
once,TRBV11-3,TRBJ2-6,-,TGTGCCAGCAGCCCGGGGGCCGGGGCCAACGTCCTGACTTTC,CASSPGAGANVLTF
-,TRBV9,TRBJ1-1,-,TGTGCCAGCAGCGTAGCTGGGGGGAACACTGAAGCTTTCTTT,CASSVAGGNTEAFF
-,TRBV11-2,TRBJ2-5,-,TGTGCCAGCAGCTTAGATCTGACTGGGAGCGCAGAGACCCAGTACTTC,CASSLDLTGSAETQYF
-,TRBV28,TRBJ2-7,TRBD1,TGTGCCAGCAGTTTGTCGGGACAGTACGAGCAGTACTTC,CASSLSGQYEQYF
-,TRBV5-6,TRBJ2-5,-,TGTGCCAGCAGCCCCGAAGCTACTAGGGAAGAGACCCAGTACTTC,CASSPEATREETQYF
once,TRBV5-1,TRBJ2-4,-,TGCGCCAGCAGCTTGGAACCTTCGGGCTCAAACATTCAGTACTTC,CASSLEPSGSNIQYF
few,TRBV9,TRBJ2-7,-,TGTGCCAGCAGCGTAGAAGGGTCCTACGAGCAGTACTTC,CASSVEGSYEQYF
-,TRBV2,TRBJ1-5,-,TGTGCCAGCAGTGAAGTTGGGATGTGGCAGCCCCAGCATTTT,CASSEVGMWQPQHF
large,TRBV19,TRBJ2-7,TRBD2,TGTGCCAGTAGTATCCGACTAGCGGGGATTTACGAGCAGTACTTC,CASSIRLAGIYEQYF
-,TRBV2,TRBJ2-1,TRBD1,TGTGCCAGCGGGCAGGGGGCGCATAATGAGCAGTTCTTC,CASGQGAHNEQFF
-,TRBV10-3,TRBJ2-1,TRBD1,TGTGCCATCAGTGATGAGGGGGCTTCCTACAATGAGCAGTTCTTC,CAISDEGASYNEQFF
-,TRBV7-8,TRBJ2-3,-,TGTGCCAGCAGCTTTAGGCGGGTGAGACCAGATACGCAGTATTTT,CASSFRRVRPDTQYF
once,TRBV5-6,TRBJ1-3,-,TGTGCCAGCAGCTTGGGGGTTGGAAACACCATATATTTT,CASSLGVGNTIYF
-,TRBV5-1,TRBJ2-2,-,TGCGCCAGCAGCTCGAATGAAGGGGTGGACACCGGGGAGCTGTTTTTT,CASSSNEGVDTGELFF
-,TRBV16,TRBJ2-7,-,TGTGCCAGCAGCCCCATGCGAGGTTCCTCCTACGAGCAGTACTTC,CASSPMRGSSYEQYF
-,TRBV6-1,TRBJ2-1,TRBD2,TGTGCCACCGGGGGGTATGAGCAGTTCTTC,CATGGYEQFF
-,TRBV28,TRBJ1-3,-,TGTGCCAGCATCCTAAGCACGGGAAAAGGGGGAGGAAACACCATATATTTT,CASILSTGKGGGNTIYF
-,TRBV29-1,TRBJ1-3,-,TGCAGCGTTGTACTTCCCTCTGGAAACACCATATATTTT,CSVVLPSGNTIYF
-,TRBV28,TRBJ2-3,-,TGTGCCAGCAGTACGAGGGGGGGCGACAGAGCGTCAAGCACAGATACGCAGTATTTT,CASSTRGGDRASSTDTQYF
few,TRBV11-1,TRBJ2-5,TRBD2,TGTGCCAGCAGCCCCGCCCCTAGCGGGCAAGAGACCCAGTACTTC,CASSPAPSGQETQYF
-,TRBV29-1,TRBJ1-2,-,TGCAGCGTTGAAGATGAGACCTCCTATGGCTACACCTTC,CSVEDETSYGYTF
-,TRBV6-1,TRBJ1-2,-,TGTGCCAGCGCTTGGATTCCCCCAAACTATGGCTACACCTTC,CASAWIPPNYGYTF
once,TRBV5-4,TRBJ1-2,-,TGTGCCAGCAGCTTACAGGGTAATGGCTACACCTTC,CASSLQGNGYTF
-,TRBV7-8,TRBJ1-5,-,TGTGCCAGCAGCCAAAGGTGGGATCAGCCCCAGCATTTT,CASSQRWDQPQHF
-,TRBV28,TRBJ1-6,-,TGTGCCAGCAGCCGGGAAGGGGCACGATCACCCCTCCACTTT,CASSREGARSPLHF
-,TRBV27,TRBJ2-1,TRBD2,TGTGCCAGCAGTCCTACGACTAGCGGCTACTCCTACAATGAGCAGTTCTTC,CASSPTTSGYSYNEQFF
-,TRBV9,TRBJ2-1,-,TGTGCCAGCAGCGTAGGGATTCCGCCTGGGTACAATGAGCAGTTCTTC,CASSVGIPPGYNEQFF
-,TRBV11-2,TRBJ2-7,TRBD2,TGTGCCAGCAGCTCTTGGGTGAGCGGGAGAACCTACGAGCAGTACTTC,CASSSWVSGRTYEQYF
-,TRBV6-4,TRBJ2-1,TRBD2,TGTGCCAGCAGTGAAACTAGCGGGGACCAGGATGAGCAGTTCTTC,CASSETSGDQDEQFF